Listed here is a single T cell receptor (beta chain). As yet, its antigen is unknown. These data come from a study of cytomegalovirus exposure and HLA in healthy donors. Overall study results and limits: Confirmation was obtained in vitro that a few CMV-associated chains are specific for CMV antigens. Presence/absence analyses assumed roughly uniform sequencing depth across donors. In a later analysis, at a false discovery rate of 0.05, 16,951 TCR beta sequences matched HLA alleles.

CDR1 is SGHTS and CDR2 is YDEGEE in the germline V gene. Trimming removed 8 bases from V and 0 bases from J, with 12 bases in between. The CDR3 runs 13 residues. PCR employed 60 Vbeta and 13 Jbeta primers. The data were produced by immunoSEQ multiplex PCR, yet TCRdb's version contains in-frame clones alone and is incomplete. The sample's table shows 95,000 to 150,000 clones. The sequencing sample was made of PBMCs. The sequence was collected from a man between 18 and 29 years old in good health and CMV-seronegative. This sequence joins TRBV5-8 and TRBJ2-7; D is uncertain. The CDR3 sequence is CASQLSNSYEQYF. Written as DNA, the CDR3 is TGTGCCAGTCAACTGTCCAACTCCTACGAGCAGTACTTC.